The clone carrying this T cell receptor beta chain has just one count. Antigen unknown. This record belongs to a study of T cell responses to AZD1222 COVID-19 vaccine. Study results and limitations: Spike-wide vaccine-associated CD4 TCRs dominated at 160-218 and 743-854. Breadth and depth of Spike-specific TCRs rose after two AZD1222 doses. Among the donors, most were white British and more were female, and clonal diversity was possibly underestimated.

The CDR3 has 11 amino acids. The V end was cut by 8 bases, the J end by 6 bases, with 13 bases between. Germline CDR1 reads GTSNPN; CDR2 reads SVGIG (reference sequence). Sequencing used immunoSEQ multiplex PCR; TCRdb keeps in-frame clones, though not all of them. The table has 45,000 to 55,000 clones, roughly 80% seen once. The TCR sequence derives from an adult in good health. The material was peripheral blood, obtained on day 0 of MenACWY control vaccination. The chain joins TRBV30 to TRBJ1-1; D gene uncertain. This CDR3 is CARVSGAEAFF. In DNA form, the CDR3 reads TGTGCCCGGGTCTCGGGTGCTGAAGCTTTCTTT.